This is a list of T cell receptor beta chains from one sample in a study of T cell repertoires in cytomegalovirus infection. TCRdb re-analysed the reads in MiXCR, keeping a single row per CDR3 protein. The sample lists roughly 76,000 distinct CDR3 sequences, 3.5% to 4.5% occurring once. Material for sequencing was PBMCs. The receptor set was obtained from a human donor in good health (CMV status not recorded). Some clones in this sample may be carry-over from other donors' samples. CDR3s include the opening cysteine and the closing phenylalanine or tryptophan. The order of the fields is J gene, clone size, V gene, D gene, CDR3 DNA, CDR3 protein. The D gene is left open where the match is weak. The size entry gives how often the clone was seen (once, few, many) or a class if it is expanded.

j_call: TRBJ2-7; clone_size: many; v_call: TRBV12-3/TRBV12-4; d_call: TRBD2; cdr3_nt: TGTGCCAGCAGTTTAAGTTCGGGGGGGAATGCCTACGAGCAGTACTTC; cdr3_aa: CASSLSSGGNAYEQYF
j_call: TRBJ1-1; clone_size: many; v_call: TRBV7-2; d_call: -; cdr3_nt: TGTGCCAGCAGCCCGAACGGGGGCGGGACTAACACTGAAGCTTTCTTT; cdr3_aa: CASSPNGGGTNTEAFF
j_call: TRBJ1-2; clone_size: many; v_call: TRBV6-5; d_call: -; cdr3_nt: TGTGCCAGCAGTTCCAAAGGCTATGGCTACACCTTC; cdr3_aa: CASSSKGYGYTF
j_call: TRBJ1-5; clone_size: many; v_call: TRBV23-1; d_call: -; cdr3_nt: TGCGCCAGTAATACCCGCGGAGATCAGCCCCAGCATTTT; cdr3_aa: CASNTRGDQPQHF
j_call: TRBJ1-6; clone_size: many; v_call: TRBV30; d_call: TRBD1; cdr3_nt: TGTGCCTGGAGTGGTGGACAGGGGAATTCACCCCTCCACTTT; cdr3_aa: CAWSGGQGNSPLHF
j_call: TRBJ1-2; clone_size: few; v_call: TRBV7-9; d_call: -; cdr3_nt: TGTGCCAGCAGCTCCGGTGGGACGGCCGTTAACTATGGCTACACCTTC; cdr3_aa: CASSSGGTAVNYGYTF
j_call: TRBJ2-3; clone_size: many; v_call: TRBV20-1; d_call: -; cdr3_nt: TGCAGTGCATCAAACTACCGGGACCCCGATCCGCAGTATTTT; cdr3_aa: CSASNYRDPDPQYF
j_call: TRBJ1-5; clone_size: many; v_call: TRBV7-8; d_call: TRBD1; cdr3_nt: TGTGCCAGCAGCTTAGGGACAGGGTCTCAGCCCCAGCATTTT; cdr3_aa: CASSLGTGSQPQHF
j_call: TRBJ1-1; clone_size: many; v_call: TRBV20-1; d_call: -; cdr3_nt: TGCAGTGCTAGAGATATGGGCAGAGCAACTTGGACTGAAGCTTTCTTT; cdr3_aa: CSARDMGRATWTEAFF
j_call: TRBJ1-1; clone_size: many; v_call: TRBV19; d_call: -; cdr3_nt: TGTGCCAGTAGTAGAAAGGGACAAAGCAGAATGAACACTGAAGCTTTCTTT; cdr3_aa: CASSRKGQSRMNTEAFF
j_call: TRBJ2-2; clone_size: many; v_call: TRBV7-6; d_call: -; cdr3_nt: TGTGCCAGCAGCTTAAGGGGAACCGGGGAGCTGTTTTTT; cdr3_aa: CASSLRGTGELFF
j_call: TRBJ2-6; clone_size: many; v_call: TRBV6-2/TRBV6-3; d_call: -; cdr3_nt: TGTGCCAGCAGACAGGGAGTGGAATCATGGGCCAACGTCCTGACTTTC; cdr3_aa: CASRQGVESWANVLTF
j_call: TRBJ2-3; clone_size: many; v_call: TRBV28; d_call: -; cdr3_nt: TGTGCCAGCAGTTTTATAAGGGGCAGGGGAAGGGATACGCAGTATTTT; cdr3_aa: CASSFIRGRGRDTQYF
j_call: TRBJ1-3; clone_size: many; v_call: TRBV6-2/TRBV6-3; d_call: -; cdr3_nt: TGTGCCAGCAGTTCAAGGATCCCTGGAAACACCATATATTTT; cdr3_aa: CASSSRIPGNTIYF
j_call: TRBJ1-1; clone_size: many; v_call: TRBV5-4; d_call: -; cdr3_nt: TGTGCCAGCAGCCAAGACCTCGGGTGGACAGTGGGGGACACTGAAGCTTTCTTT; cdr3_aa: CASSQDLGWTVGDTEAFF
j_call: TRBJ1-2; clone_size: many; v_call: TRBV20-1; d_call: -; cdr3_nt: TGCAGTGCAAGCAACTATGGCTACACCTTC; cdr3_aa: CSASNYGYTF